These T cell receptor beta chains were read from a single sample in a study of PD-1 blockade in classical Hodgkin lymphoma. Method: immunoSEQ multiplex PCR; TCRdb's copy keeps in-frame clones and lacks some. The sample has roughly 100,000 clones, approximately 90% seen once; the top ten hold approximately 6.3%. The source was peripheral blood mononuclear cells (PBMCs), collected before the second cycle of nivolumab. These receptors came from a human donor with classical Hodgkin lymphoma. The CDR3 runs from the conserved cysteine through the conserved F or W. The order of the fields is V gene, J gene, D gene, clone size, CDR3 protein, CDR3 DNA. The D gene is left open where the match is weak. Clone sizes are given selectively: once, few, many, or a class where the clone is expanded.

v_gene: TRBV6-5
j_gene: TRBJ1-6
d_gene: -
abundance: -
CDR3aa: CASTGLGSPLHF
CDR3nt: TGTGCCAGCACAGGTTTAGGTTCACCCCTCCACTTT

v_gene: TRBV19
j_gene: TRBJ2-7
d_gene: -
abundance: -
CDR3aa: CASSIALRSGYEQYF
CDR3nt: TGTGCCAGTAGTATAGCGTTGCGTTCCGGCTACGAGCAGTACTTC

v_gene: TRBV30
j_gene: TRBJ1-4
d_gene: -
abundance: -
CDR3aa: CAWTAGSSNEKLFF
CDR3nt: TGTGCCTGGACTGCAGGAAGTTCTAATGAAAAACTGTTTTTT

v_gene: TRBV6-1
j_gene: TRBJ1-1
d_gene: -
abundance: many
CDR3aa: CASSERGLTEAFF
CDR3nt: TGTGCCAGCAGTGAAAGGGGGTTGACTGAAGCTTTCTTT

v_gene: TRBV29-1
j_gene: TRBJ2-7
d_gene: TRBD1
abundance: -
CDR3aa: CSVEWDRDYEQYF
CDR3nt: TGCAGCGTTGAATGGGACAGGGACTACGAGCAGTACTTC

v_gene: TRBV6-1
j_gene: TRBJ2-3
d_gene: TRBD2
abundance: -
CDR3aa: CASSGRGALRGTDTQYF
CDR3nt: TGTGCCAGCAGTGGGCGGGGGGCCCTTCGGGGCACAGATACGCAGTATTTT

v_gene: TRBV27
j_gene: TRBJ2-2
d_gene: TRBD2
abundance: -
CDR3aa: CASSLGLAGNTGELFF
CDR3nt: TGTGCCAGCAGCTTAGGACTAGCGGGGAACACCGGGGAGCTGTTTTTT

v_gene: TRBV7-9
j_gene: TRBJ2-1
d_gene: TRBD1
abundance: few
CDR3aa: CASSLSGTGGDEQFF
CDR3nt: TGTGCCAGCAGCTTAAGCGGGACAGGGGGGGATGAGCAGTTCTTC

v_gene: TRBV15
j_gene: TRBJ1-3
d_gene: -
abundance: -
CDR3aa: CATSRDRQPGNTIYF
CDR3nt: TGTGCCACCAGCAGAGATAGGCAGCCTGGAAACACCATATATTTT

v_gene: TRBV5-6
j_gene: TRBJ2-1
d_gene: TRBD1
abundance: -
CDR3aa: CASSLEDRVYNEQFF
CDR3nt: TGTGCCAGCAGCTTGGAGGACAGGGTCTACAATGAGCAGTTCTTC

v_gene: TRBV28
j_gene: TRBJ2-2
d_gene: -
abundance: -
CDR3aa: CASITLGGNVNTGELFF
CDR3nt: TGTGCCAGCATTACTCTCGGGGGTAATGTAAACACCGGGGAGCTGTTTTTT

v_gene: TRBV2
j_gene: TRBJ2-7
d_gene: -
abundance: -
CDR3aa: CASSEGWRDYEQYF
CDR3nt: TGTGCCAGCAGTGAAGGTTGGCGGGACTACGAGCAGTACTTC

v_gene: TRBV5-1
j_gene: TRBJ2-5
d_gene: -
abundance: -
CDR3aa: CASSLEVGLETQYF
CDR3nt: TGCGCCAGCAGCTTGGAAGTTGGGCTCGAGACCCAGTACTTC

v_gene: TRBV7-2
j_gene: TRBJ2-7
d_gene: -
abundance: -
CDR3aa: CASSLARRGEQYF
CDR3nt: TGTGCCAGCAGCTTAGCGCGCAGGGGCGAGCAGTACTTC

v_gene: TRBV7-9
j_gene: TRBJ1-5
d_gene: -
abundance: -
CDR3aa: CASSRTANQPQHF
CDR3nt: TGTGCCAGCAGTCGGACAGCTAATCAGCCCCAGCATTTT

v_gene: TRBV7-8
j_gene: TRBJ1-1
d_gene: -
abundance: -
CDR3aa: CASSLAGRDTEAFF
CDR3nt: TGTGCCAGCAGCTTAGCGGGTAGGGACACTGAAGCTTTCTTT

v_gene: TRBV29-1
j_gene: TRBJ2-1
d_gene: TRBD2
abundance: -
CDR3aa: CSVDTGGRFNEQFF
CDR3nt: TGCAGCGTTGATACGGGGGGGCGGTTCAATGAGCAGTTCTTC

v_gene: TRBV19
j_gene: TRBJ2-1
d_gene: TRBD2
abundance: -
CDR3aa: CASRTPRTSGYNEQFF
CDR3nt: TGTGCCAGTAGGACGCCTCGGACTAGCGGGTACAATGAGCAGTTCTTC

v_gene: TRBV9
j_gene: TRBJ2-2
d_gene: -
abundance: once
CDR3aa: CASNGDLTNTGELFF
CDR3nt: TGTGCCAGTAACGGAGATTTGACGAACACCGGGGAGCTGTTTTTT

v_gene: TRBV7-9
j_gene: TRBJ2-7
d_gene: -
abundance: -
CDR3aa: CASSLGGGRDSYEQYF
CDR3nt: TGTGCCAGCAGCTTAGGTGGGGGGCGAGACTCCTACGAGCAGTACTTC

v_gene: TRBV7-2
j_gene: TRBJ2-2
d_gene: TRBD2
abundance: -
CDR3aa: CASSLALSGRGELFF
CDR3nt: TGTGCCAGCAGCTTAGCGCTCTCCGGGAGGGGGGAGCTGTTTTTT

v_gene: TRBV27
j_gene: TRBJ2-5
d_gene: -
abundance: -
CDR3aa: CASSFGRGETQYF
CDR3nt: TGTGCCAGCAGTTTTGGGCGCGGGGAGACCCAGTACTTC

v_gene: TRBV5-4
j_gene: TRBJ2-5
d_gene: -
abundance: -
CDR3aa: CASSSPATVLGRTQYF
CDR3nt: TGTGCCAGCAGCTCCCCGGCGACGGTTCTGGGAAGAACCCAGTACTTC

v_gene: TRBV19
j_gene: TRBJ2-2
d_gene: TRBD2
abundance: -
CDR3aa: CASRAGDDTGELFF
CDR3nt: TGTGCCAGTAGGGCGGGGGACGACACCGGGGAGCTGTTTTTT

v_gene: TRBV6-5
j_gene: TRBJ1-1
d_gene: -
abundance: -
CDR3aa: CASSYSTGYTEAFF
CDR3nt: TGTGCCAGCAGTTACTCAACAGGGTACACTGAAGCTTTCTTT

v_gene: TRBV2
j_gene: TRBJ2-1
d_gene: TRBD2
abundance: -
CDR3aa: CASSGLAGGRGEQFF
CDR3nt: TGTGCCAGCAGTGGGTTGGCGGGGGGGCGTGGTGAGCAGTTCTTC

v_gene: TRBV5-1
j_gene: TRBJ2-5
d_gene: -
abundance: -
CDR3aa: CASSFRREETQYF
CDR3nt: TGCGCCAGCAGCTTCCGGCGGGAAGAGACCCAGTACTTC

v_gene: TRBV30
j_gene: TRBJ1-1
d_gene: -
abundance: -
CDR3aa: CAWSYNPLPQNTEAFF
CDR3nt: TGTGCCTGGAGTTACAACCCCCTGCCCCAGAACACTGAAGCTTTCTTT

v_gene: TRBV30
j_gene: TRBJ1-1
d_gene: TRBD1
abundance: few
CDR3aa: CAWSTRGGTEAFF
CDR3nt: TGTGCCTGGAGTACCAGGGGGGGGACTGAAGCTTTCTTT

v_gene: TRBV11-2
j_gene: TRBJ2-5
d_gene: TRBD2
abundance: -
CDR3aa: CASSLGGTTGETQYF
CDR3nt: TGTGCCAGCAGCTTAGGCGGGACTACGGGAGAGACCCAGTACTTC

v_gene: TRBV7-2
j_gene: TRBJ2-3
d_gene: TRBD2
abundance: -
CDR3aa: CASSPRGSGASNTQYF
CDR3nt: TGTGCCAGCAGCCCCCGGGGGAGCGGGGCATCAAATACGCAGTATTTT

v_gene: TRBV7-9
j_gene: TRBJ1-4
d_gene: -
abundance: once
CDR3aa: CASGSQGNEKLFF
CDR3nt: TGTGCCAGCGGCAGCCAGGGTAATGAAAAACTGTTTTTT

v_gene: TRBV19
j_gene: TRBJ2-5
d_gene: -
abundance: -
CDR3aa: CASSMDDSEGETQYF
CDR3nt: TGTGCCAGTAGTATGGACGACAGTGAGGGGGAGACCCAGTACTTC

v_gene: TRBV5-1
j_gene: TRBJ1-3
d_gene: -
abundance: -
CDR3aa: CASSLRTGGHGNTIYF
CDR3nt: TGCGCCAGCAGCTTGCGTACCGGGGGACATGGGAACACCATATATTTT

v_gene: TRBV6-5
j_gene: TRBJ1-6
d_gene: TRBD1
abundance: once
CDR3aa: CASRTTGAANSPLHF
CDR3nt: TGTGCCAGCAGAACCACAGGGGCCGCCAATTCACCCCTCCACTTT

v_gene: TRBV28
j_gene: TRBJ2-7
d_gene: -
abundance: once
CDR3aa: CASSSPMGYEQYF
CDR3nt: TGTGCCAGCAGTTCCCCGATGGGCTACGAGCAGTACTTC